This TCR beta chain appears in the sequencing data of a study of response to subunit inactivated influenza vaccine. As for this clonotype: Its target is unknown.

Study findings and constraints: The authors suggested that every seasonal influenza vaccination recruits few new T cells.

There are 15 residues in the CDR3. Germline CDR1 is SGHTA and CDR2 is FQGNSA. V was pared by 5 bases and J by 5 bases, with 16 bases between. TCRdb called the RT-PCR reads again in MiXCR, with one record for every CDR3 protein. The sample shows about 520,000 distinct CDR3 sequences, over 9.5% of them seen only once. The sequence was obtained from a man aged 45 to 65 who received an inactivated influenza vaccine. The material sequenced was PBMCs from blood, taken about 6 weeks after vaccination. The chain joins TRBV7-2 to TRBJ2-1; D perhaps matches TRBD1 (6 bases). The CDR3 region has the DNA TGTGCCAGCAGCCGACCCGGGACACTAAACAATGAGCAGTTCTTC. Translated, it gives CASSRPGTLNNEQFF.